Given below is one T cell receptor beta chain in context. What it recognizes is unknown. Germline CDR1 SEHNR, CDR2 FQNEAQ (reference sequence). CDR3 length equals 18 residues. V lost 4 bases, J lost 5 bases, and 10 bases stayed unmatched. This sample was taken from a study of immune evolution from preneoplasia to lung adenocarcinoma. Overall study results and limits: Later-stage lesions seemingly showed higher T cell density and diversity than normal lung.

Patient tissue came from resections in Japan or China, 2014–2017. Histologic diagnosis was independently verified by two lung pathologists. TCRdb's copy holds only in-frame clones and misses some; the assay was immunoSEQ multiplex PCR. This sample has about 3,900 clones, with 87% found just once. Sequenced input: FFPE minimally invasive lung adenocarcinoma tissue. J is TRBJ2-1 and V is TRBV7-9; 14 bases are a match to TRBD2. The TCR originated in a donor at least 70 years old with lung adenocarcinoma. The DNA for the CDR3 is TGTGCCAGCAGCTACGGGGGGACTAGCGGGAGTTGGAACAATGAGCAGTTCTTC. Translating gives CASSYGGTSGSWNNEQFF.